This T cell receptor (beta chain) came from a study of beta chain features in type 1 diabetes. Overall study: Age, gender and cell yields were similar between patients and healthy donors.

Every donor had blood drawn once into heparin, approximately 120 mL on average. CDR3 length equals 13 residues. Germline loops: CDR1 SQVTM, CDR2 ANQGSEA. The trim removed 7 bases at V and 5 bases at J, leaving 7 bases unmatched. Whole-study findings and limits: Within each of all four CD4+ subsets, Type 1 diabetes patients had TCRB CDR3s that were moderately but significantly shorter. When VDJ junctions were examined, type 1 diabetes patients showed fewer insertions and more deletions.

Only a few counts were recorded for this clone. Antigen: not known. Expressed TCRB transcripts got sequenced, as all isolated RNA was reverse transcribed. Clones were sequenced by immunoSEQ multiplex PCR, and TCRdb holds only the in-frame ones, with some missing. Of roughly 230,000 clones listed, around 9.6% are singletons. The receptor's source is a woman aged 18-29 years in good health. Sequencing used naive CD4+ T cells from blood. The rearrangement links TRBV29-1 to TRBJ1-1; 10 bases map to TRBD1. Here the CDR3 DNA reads TGCAGCGGAGGAAAGGGACAGGGGACTGAAGCTTTCTTT. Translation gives CSGGKGQGTEAFF.